This T cell receptor (beta chain) was found in a study of blood T cell repertoires in COVID-19. Study-wide background: Collection of acute and convalescent COVID-19 samples took place in the United States, Italy and Spain.

Germline assignment: CDR1 SGHRS and CDR2 YFSETQ. Unmatched junction bases numbered 6, after V lost 4 bases and J lost 0 bases. The CDR3 spans 16 residues. In the study's own analysis: For nucleated cells, counts were estimated from reference gene primer amplification. Generated by immunoSEQ multiplex PCR, the TCRdb table keeps only in-frame clones and is missing some. V and J calls and clone size are those listed in that table; D and trimming were worked out from the DNA. The table records 95,000 to 100,000 clones, approximately 84% of them present only once. The sample taken for sequencing was peripheral blood. The chain links TRBV5-1 to TRBJ1-4, with TRBD1 matching 7 bases. This sequence originates from a woman aged 55 to 70 with acute or convalescent COVID-19. The CDR3 nucleotides read TGCGCCAGCAGCGAGGGGACAGTTGCAACTAATGAAAAACTGTTTTTT. Translating it yields CASSEGTVATNEKLFF. Full variable domain (rest looked up from reference TRBV5-1 and TRBJ1-4): KAGVTQTPRYLIKTRGQQVTLSCSPISGHRSVSWYQQTPGQGLQFLFEYFSETQRNKGNFPGRFSGRQFSNSRSEMNVSTLELGDSALYLCASSEGTVATNEKLFFGSGTQLSVL.